The 7 T cell receptor beta chains below were found in one sample sequenced in a study of PD-L1 blockade in urothelial cancer (TCRdb year 2017). This sample's time point label indicates: peripheral blood 6 weeks after treatment start. Receptor libraries were prepared by the immunoSEQ multiplex PCR assay. In its TCRdb copy, this immuneACCESS table keeps in-frame sequences only and misses some clones. Where compared with another copy, unresolved V genes explain less than half of these, and the others have no known cause. A total of roughly 110,000 clones appear in this sample, approximately 90% of them only once. 3% to 4.5% of the sample comes from the top ten. The source was PBMCs, collected around atezolizumab (anti-PD-L1) treatment. The origin of the receptors is a man aged 55 to 69 with urothelial cancer.

The gene calls are TRBV27 and TRBJ1-1; D is perhaps TRBD1 (5 bases). Germline CDR1 is MNHEY and CDR2 is SMNVEV (reference sequence). The CDR3 spans 15 residues. The V end was cut by 5 bases, the J end by 5 bases, with 18 bases between. The CDR3 coding sequence is TGTGCCAGCAGTACCCTCTTATCGGGGGGGACTGAAGCTTTCTTT. Translation gives CASSTLLSGGTEAFF.

This chain connects TRBV4-1 to TRBJ2-7; a weak D match, TRBD2 (5 bases). This CDR3 has 14 amino acids. V lost 5 bases and J 6 bases, leaving 17 bases between the germline ends. Germline assignment: CDR1 MGHRA and CDR2 YSYEKL. CDR3 sequence (DNA): TGCGCCAGCAGCGAGGGCTCACTCGGCGTCGAGCAGTACTTC. It codes for CASSEGSLGVEQYF.

The rearrangement links TRBV7-9 to TRBJ2-3, with D tentatively TRBD2 (7 bases). Trimming took off 2 bases at V and 1 base at J, with 10 bases between the two ends. The CDR3 length is 15 residues. From germline, CDR1 is SEHNR and CDR2 FQNEAQ (reference sequence). This CDR3 is CASSLRGGGTDTQYF. The CDR3 DNA sequence: TGTGCCAGCAGCTTAAGGGGGGGAGGCACAGATACGCAGTATTTT.

This chain links TRBV5-4 with TRBJ1-2; possibly TRBD1 for D (5 bases). Germline V gene data show CDR1 as SGHNT and CDR2 as YYREEE (reference sequence). Trimming removed 0 bases from V and 7 bases from J, with 13 bases in between. The CDR3 totals 14 residues. The CDR3 protein is CASSLGQGGSGYTF. The CDR3 bases are TGTGCCAGCAGCTTGGGGCAGGGAGGGTCTGGCTACACCTTC.

The V call is TRBV2, the J call TRBJ2-5; D not certain. Between the trimmed V and J ends, which lost 6 bases and 5 bases, there was a span of 10 bases. The CDR3 is 12 residues long. Germline V gives CDR1 SNHLY, CDR2 FYNNEI. The CDR3 sequence: CASSTEYETQYF. DNA for the CDR3: TGTGCCAGCAGCACAGAATATGAGACCCAGTACTTC.

The chain carries TRBV7-2 and TRBJ2-2, with D hard to call. CDR1 and CDR2 from the germline V gene are SGHTA and FQGNSA. V lost 3 bases, J lost 7 bases, and 9 bases lay in between. The CDR3 extends over 13 amino acids. Here the CDR3 reads CASSFSGNGELFF. The CDR3, as DNA: TGTGCCAGCAGCTTTTCGGGTAACGGGGAGCTGTTTTTT.

The V call is TRBV12-5, the J call TRBJ2-7; 10 bases align to TRBD1. The CDR3 totals 16 residues. CDR1 LGHNT and CDR2 FRNRAP come from the germline V gene. V shed 10 bases, J shed 3 bases, and the junction held 15 bases outside the gene matches. This CDR3 reads CAKTPGQGKLDYEQYF. DNA for the CDR3: TGTGCTAAGACACCGGGACAGGGGAAACTTGACTACGAGCAGTACTTC.